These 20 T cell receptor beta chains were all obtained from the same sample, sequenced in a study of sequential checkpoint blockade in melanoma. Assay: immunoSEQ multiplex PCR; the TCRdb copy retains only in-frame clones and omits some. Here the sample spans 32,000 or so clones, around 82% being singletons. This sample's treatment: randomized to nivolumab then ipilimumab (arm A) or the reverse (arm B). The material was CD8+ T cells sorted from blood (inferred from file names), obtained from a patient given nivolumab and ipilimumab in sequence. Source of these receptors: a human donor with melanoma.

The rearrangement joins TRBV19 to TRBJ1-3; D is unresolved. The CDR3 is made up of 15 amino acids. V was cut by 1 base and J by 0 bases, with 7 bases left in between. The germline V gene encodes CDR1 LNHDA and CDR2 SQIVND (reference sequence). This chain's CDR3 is CASSIGTNSGNTIYF. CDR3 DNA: TGTGCCAGTAGTATAGGAACAAACTCTGGAAACACCATATATTTT.

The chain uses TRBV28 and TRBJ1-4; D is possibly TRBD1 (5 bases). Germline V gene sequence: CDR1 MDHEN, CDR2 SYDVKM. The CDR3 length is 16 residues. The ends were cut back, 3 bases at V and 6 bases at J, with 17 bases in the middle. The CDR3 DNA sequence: TGTGCCAGCAGTTTCATGGACATCAGGCCCCATGAAAAACTGTTTTTT. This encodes CASSFMDIRPHEKLFF.

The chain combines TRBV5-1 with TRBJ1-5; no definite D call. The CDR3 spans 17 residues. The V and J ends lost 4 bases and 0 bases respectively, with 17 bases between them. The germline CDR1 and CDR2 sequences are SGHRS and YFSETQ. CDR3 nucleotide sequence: TGCGCCAGCAGCCCAGGCTTCCTGACGGATAGCAATCAGCCCCAGCATTTT. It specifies CASSPGFLTDSNQPQHF.

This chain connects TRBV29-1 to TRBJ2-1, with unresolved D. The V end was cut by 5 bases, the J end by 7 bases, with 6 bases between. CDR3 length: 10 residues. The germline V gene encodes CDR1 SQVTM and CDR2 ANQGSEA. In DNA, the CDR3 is TGCAGCGTTCTAGTGAATGAGCAGTTCTTC. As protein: CSVLVNEQFF.

As DNA, the CDR3 is TGTGCCAGCAGCAAGACAGGGGACTACGCGCAGTATTTT. Translation: CASSKTGDYAQYF. J is TRBJ2-3 and V is TRBV6-5; D is perhaps TRBD1 (8 bases). Germline loops: CDR1 MNHEY, CDR2 SVGAGI. CDR3 length: 13 residues. V was pared by 6 bases and J by 10 bases, with 17 bases between.

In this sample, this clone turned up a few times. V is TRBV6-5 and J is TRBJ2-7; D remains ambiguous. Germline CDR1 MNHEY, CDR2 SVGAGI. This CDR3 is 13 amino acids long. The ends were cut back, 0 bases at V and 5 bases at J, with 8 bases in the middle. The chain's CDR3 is CASSYSTANEQYF. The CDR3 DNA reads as TGTGCCAGCAGTTACTCTACAGCAAACGAGCAGTACTTC.

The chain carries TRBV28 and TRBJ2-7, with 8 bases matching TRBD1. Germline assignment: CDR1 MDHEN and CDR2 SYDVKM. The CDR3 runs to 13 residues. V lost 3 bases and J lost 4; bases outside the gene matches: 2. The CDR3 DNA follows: TGTGCCAGCAGTTTTGGACAGGGATACGAGCAGTACTTC. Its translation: CASSFGQGYEQYF. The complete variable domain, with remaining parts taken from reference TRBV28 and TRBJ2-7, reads DVKVTQSSRYLVKRTGEKVFLECVQDMDHENMFWYRQDPGLGLRLIYFSYDVKMKEKGDIPEGYSVSREKKERFSLILESASTNQTSMYLCASSFGQGYEQYFGPGTRLTVT.

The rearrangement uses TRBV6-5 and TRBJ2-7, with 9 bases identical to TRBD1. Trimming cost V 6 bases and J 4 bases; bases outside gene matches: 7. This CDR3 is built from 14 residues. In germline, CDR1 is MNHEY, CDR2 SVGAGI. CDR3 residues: CASRGTGTMYEQYF. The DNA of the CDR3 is TGTGCCAGCAGAGGGACAGGGACAATGTACGAGCAGTACTTC.

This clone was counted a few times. Here the CDR3 DNA reads TGCAGCGTTGATCGGGAGCAGTTCTTC. Translating it yields CSVDREQFF. This chain connects TRBV29-1 to TRBJ2-1, with D hard to call. The CDR3 has 9 residues. V lost 3 bases, J lost 10 bases, and 4 bases lay in between. The germline gives CDR1 SQVTM, CDR2 ANQGSEA.

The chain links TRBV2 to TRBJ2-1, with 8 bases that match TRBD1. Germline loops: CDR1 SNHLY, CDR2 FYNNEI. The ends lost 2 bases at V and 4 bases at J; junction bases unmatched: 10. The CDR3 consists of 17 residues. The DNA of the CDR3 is TGTGCCAGCAGTGAACAACGAATGGGACAGGAATACAATGAGCAGTTCTTC. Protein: CASSEQRMGQEYNEQFF.

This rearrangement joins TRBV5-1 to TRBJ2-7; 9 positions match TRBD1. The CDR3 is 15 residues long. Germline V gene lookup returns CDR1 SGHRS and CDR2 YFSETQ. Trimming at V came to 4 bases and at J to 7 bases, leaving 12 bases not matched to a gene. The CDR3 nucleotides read TGCGCCAGCAGCCCAAAGGACAGGGGTTGGTTGGAGCAGTACTTC. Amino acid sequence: CASSPKDRGWLEQYF. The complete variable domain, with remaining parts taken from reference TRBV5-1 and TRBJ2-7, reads KAGVTQTPRYLIKTRGQQVTLSCSPISGHRSVSWYQQTPGQGLQFLFEYFSETQRNKGNFPGRFSGRQFSNSRSEMNVSTLELGDSALYLCASSPKDRGWLEQYFGPGTRLTVT.

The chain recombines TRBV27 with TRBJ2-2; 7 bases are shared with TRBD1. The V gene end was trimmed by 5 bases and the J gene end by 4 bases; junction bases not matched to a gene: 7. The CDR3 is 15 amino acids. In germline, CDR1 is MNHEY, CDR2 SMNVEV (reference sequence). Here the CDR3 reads CASSHHRQGTGELFF. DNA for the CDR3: TGTGCCAGCAGTCACCATCGACAGGGCACCGGGGAGCTGTTTTTT.

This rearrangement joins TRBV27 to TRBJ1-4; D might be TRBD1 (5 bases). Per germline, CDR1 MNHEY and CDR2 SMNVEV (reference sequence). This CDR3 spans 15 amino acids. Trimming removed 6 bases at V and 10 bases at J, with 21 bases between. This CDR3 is CASSNVARGVGKLFF. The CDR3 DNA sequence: TGTGCCAGCAGCAACGTGGCTCGGGGGGTTGGAAAACTGTTTTTT.

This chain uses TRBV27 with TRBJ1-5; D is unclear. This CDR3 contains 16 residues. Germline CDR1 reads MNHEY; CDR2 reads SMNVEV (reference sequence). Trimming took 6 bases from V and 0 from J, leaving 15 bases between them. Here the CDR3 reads CASRGAGGYSNQPQHF. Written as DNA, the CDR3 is TGTGCCAGCAGAGGTGCCGGAGGGTATAGCAATCAGCCCCAGCATTTT.

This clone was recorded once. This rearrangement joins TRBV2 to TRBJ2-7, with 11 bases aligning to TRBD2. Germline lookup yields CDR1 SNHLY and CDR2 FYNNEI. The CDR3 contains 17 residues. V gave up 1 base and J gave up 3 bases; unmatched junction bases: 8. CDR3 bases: TGTGCCAGCAGTGAAGAAGGGGGACTAGCGGACTACTACGAGCAGTACTTC. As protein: CASSEEGGLADYYEQYF.

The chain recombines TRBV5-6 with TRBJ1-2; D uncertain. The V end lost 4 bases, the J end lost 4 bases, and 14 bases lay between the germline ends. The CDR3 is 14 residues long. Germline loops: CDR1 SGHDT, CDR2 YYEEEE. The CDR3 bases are TGTGCCAGCAGCGGAGGCGGTGAGACCTATGGCTACACCTTC. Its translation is CASSGGGETYGYTF. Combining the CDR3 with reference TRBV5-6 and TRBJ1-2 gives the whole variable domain DAGVTQSPTHLIKTRGQQVTLRCSPKSGHDTVSWYQQALGQGPQFIFQYYEEEERQRGNFPDRFSGHQFPNYSSELNVNALLLGDSALYLCASSGGGETYGYTFGSGTRLTVV.

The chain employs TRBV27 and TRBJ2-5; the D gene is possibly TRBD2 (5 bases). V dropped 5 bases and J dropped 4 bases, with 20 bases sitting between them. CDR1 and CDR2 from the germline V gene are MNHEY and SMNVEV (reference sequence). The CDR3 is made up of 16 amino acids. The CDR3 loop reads CASSPFRGEAVETQYF. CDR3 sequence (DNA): TGTGCCAGCAGTCCGTTCCGGGGAGAAGCGGTAGAGACCCAGTACTTC.

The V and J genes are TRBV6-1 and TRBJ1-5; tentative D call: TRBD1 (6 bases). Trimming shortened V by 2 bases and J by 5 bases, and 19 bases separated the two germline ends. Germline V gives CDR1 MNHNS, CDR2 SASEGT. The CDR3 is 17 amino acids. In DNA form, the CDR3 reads TGTGCCAGCAGTGAATTAGGGCAGTGGACAGAGGATCAGCCCCAGCATTTT. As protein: CASSELGQWTEDQPQHF.

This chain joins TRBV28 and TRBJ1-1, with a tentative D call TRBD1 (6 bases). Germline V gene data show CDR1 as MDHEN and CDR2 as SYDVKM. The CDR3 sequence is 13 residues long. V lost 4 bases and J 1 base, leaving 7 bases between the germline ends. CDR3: CASSWTENTEAFF. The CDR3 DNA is TGTGCCAGCAGTTGGACAGAGAACACTGAAGCTTTCTTT.

For the CDR3, the DNA is TGTGCCAGCAGCGAGTACAGGGCTAACACTGAAGCTTTCTTT. Residues: CASSEYRANTEAFF. J is TRBJ1-1 and V is TRBV5-4, with TRBD1 as a possible D gene (6 bases). The CDR3 totals 14 residues. The V gene's germline CDR1 is SGHNT and CDR2 YYREEE (reference sequence). V lost 4 bases and J lost 2, with 12 bases in between. Supplemented by reference TRBV5-4 and TRBJ1-1, the full variable domain reads ETGVTQSPTHLIKTRGQQVTLRCSSQSGHNTVSWYQQALGQGPQFIFQYYREEENGRGNFPPRFSGLQFPNYSSELNVNALELDDSALYLCASSEYRANTEAFFGQGTRLTVV.